This T cell receptor beta chain was observed in a study of shared clonotypes between healthy human individuals. On this clone: Its cognate antigen is unknown.

Findings and caveats of the study: Compared with memory subsets, naive subsets generally had larger estimated richness.

Some clones are missing from TCRdb's copy, which holds only in-frame ones; the method was immunoSEQ multiplex PCR. The sample carries 1.5 million to 2.5 million clones, roughly 94% recorded once. It was CD45RO-negative cells, positively selected for CCR7, that made up naive CD8 cells, with terminally differentiated effector memory CD45RA+ cells excluded. This TCR was recovered from a young man in good health. Sample: naive CD8+ T cells sorted from blood.

DNA for the CDR3: TGTGCCAGCAGTCGGGGACAGGCGATCTATGGCTACACCTTC. Translation: CASSRGQAIYGYTF. This chain links TRBV27 with TRBJ1-2, with 8 nucleotides matching TRBD1. Trimming took 5 bases from V and 4 from J; bases not matched to a gene: 6. CDR3 length: 14 residues. Germline assignment: CDR1 MNHEY and CDR2 SMNVEV (reference sequence).